The clone carrying this T cell receptor (beta chain) came up a few times. The antigen is undetermined. This sample is part of a study of T cells in Graves' hyperthyroidism and ophthalmopathy. For the study at large: It was at initial diagnosis, before any treatment, that peripheral blood was collected.

V shed 1 base, J shed 10 bases, and the junction held 5 bases outside the gene matches. This CDR3 spans 14 amino acids. The V gene's germline CDR1 is LGHDT and CDR2 YNNKEL (reference sequence). Findings and caveats of the study: Most expanded thyroid clonotypes above 0.001 recurred in blood. Ophthalmopathy onset followed model prediction by a median around 6.9 months. From stable hyperthyroidism, ophthalmopathy was separated by a 13 V-J model.

TCR beta CDR3 regions were amplified from RNA. HTBI primers drove first-round RT-PCR of the TCR CDR3. Each CDR3 protein gets one entry after TCRdb re-called the multiplex PCR reads with MiXCR. This sample has more than 550,000 distinct CDR3 sequences, with 15% to 20% found just once. The chain recombines TRBV3-1 with TRBJ2-1; TRBD1 matches 9 bases. This receptor was taken from a man over 45 with Graves' hyperthyroidism. The sample taken for sequencing was blood. The CDR3 region is CASSQGTGDLEQFF. CDR3 coding DNA: TGTGCCAGCAGCCAAGGGACAGGGGATTTAGAGCAGTTCTTC.